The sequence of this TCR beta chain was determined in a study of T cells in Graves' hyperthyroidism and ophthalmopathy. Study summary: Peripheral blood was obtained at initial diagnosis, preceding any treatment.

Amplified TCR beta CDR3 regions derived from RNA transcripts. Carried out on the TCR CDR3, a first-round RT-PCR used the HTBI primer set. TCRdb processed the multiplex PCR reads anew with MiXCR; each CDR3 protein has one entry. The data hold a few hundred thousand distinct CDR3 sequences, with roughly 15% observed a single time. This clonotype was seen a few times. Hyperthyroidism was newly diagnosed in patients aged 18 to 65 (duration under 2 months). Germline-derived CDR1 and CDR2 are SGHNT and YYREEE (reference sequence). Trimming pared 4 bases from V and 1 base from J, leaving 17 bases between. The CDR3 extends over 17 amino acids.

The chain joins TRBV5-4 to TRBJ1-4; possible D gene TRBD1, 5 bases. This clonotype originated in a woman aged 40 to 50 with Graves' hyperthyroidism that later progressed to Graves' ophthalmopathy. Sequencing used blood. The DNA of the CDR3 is TGTGCCAGCAGCCGGGGCGACGGGATGAGAACTAATGAAAAACTGTTTTTT. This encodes CASSRGDGMRTNEKLFF.